The present entry profiles one T cell receptor (beta chain) with its context. The germline V gene has CDR1 MGHRA and CDR2 YSYEKL. The CDR3 consists of 14 residues. Germline trimming cut 4 bases from V and 8 bases from J; bases unmatched to any gene: 9. This entry belongs to a study of blood T cell repertoires in COVID-19. Overall study context: Material from acute and convalescent COVID-19 was sourced from the United States, Italy and Spain. PBMCs, B-cell-depleted T cells, or T cells provided the cDNA or gDNA that made up the material.

Original processing notes: Reference gene primer amplification gave estimated nucleated cell counts. Assay used: immunoSEQ multiplex PCR; TCRdb lists only in-frame clones, some missing. D and trimming were read from the DNA, whereas the V and J calls and clone size are those reported in that table. The sample records 200,000 to 300,000 clones, 75% to 90% being singletons. The TCR was taken from a woman aged 40 to 55 with acute or convalescent COVID-19. Sequencing input: peripheral blood. The chain uses TRBV4-1 and TRBJ1-1; TRBD1 matches 8 bases. CDR3 amino acids: CASSLRQGSNEAFF. DNA of the CDR3: TGCGCCAGCAGCCTACGACAGGGGTCAAACGAAGCTTTCTTT.